This T cell receptor beta chain was documented in a study of blood T cell repertoires in COVID-19. CDR3 size: 16 residues. Per the germline V gene, CDR1 is MNHNS and CDR2 is SASEGT. The trim removed 2 bases at V and 4 bases at J, leaving 6 bases unmatched. Assay used: immunoSEQ multiplex PCR; TCRdb lists only in-frame clones, some missing. In the table there are about 220,000 clones, approximately 84% of which are singletons. Sequenced material: peripheral blood. The chain is built from TRBV6-1 and TRBJ2-3; the match to TRBD2 covers 10 bases. The sequence was collected from a woman aged 25 to 45 who had recovered from COVID-19. The CDR3 here is CASSEYSSGSADTQYF. The CDR3 coding sequence is TGTGCCAGCAGTGAATACTCTAGCGGGAGCGCAGATACGCAGTATTTT.